These T cell receptor beta chains were read from a single sample in a study of post-analysis software for immune sequencing data. TCRdb recomputed calls from the PCR reads with MiXCR, one row per CDR3 protein. The table shows about 820,000 distinct CDR3 sequences, with around 50% occurring only once. Sequencing was carried out using blood. The origin of the receptors is a girl aged 5-17 years with multiple sclerosis. CDR3s include the opening cysteine and the closing phenylalanine or tryptophan. Fields, in order: D gene, V gene, J gene, clone size, CDR3 protein, CDR3 DNA. The D gene is left open where the match is weak. Some rows have no size entry. The others give once, few or many, or a class for an expanded clone.

TRBD2	TRBV5-1	TRBJ2-3	.	CASSRTSGRITDTQYF	TGCGCCAGCAGCCGGACTAGCGGGAGGATCACAGATACGCAGTATTTT
TRBD2	TRBV7-2	TRBJ2-7	once	CASRYSGTLLYEQYF	TGTGCCAGCAGATATAGCGGGACTCTCCTCTACGAGCAGTACTTC
.	TRBV3-1	TRBJ2-6	.	CASSLWSGANVLTF	TGTGCCAGCAGCCTCTGGTCTGGGGCCAACGTCCTGACTTTC
TRBD1	TRBV7-9	TRBJ2-5	.	CASIPQSGQGDVETQYF	TGTGCCAGCATCCCTCAATCGGGACAGGGGGATGTAGAGACCCAGTACTTC
TRBD1	TRBV5-1	TRBJ1-2	few	CASSSGQGVDGYTF	TGCGCCAGCAGCTCAGGACAGGGGGTCGATGGCTACACCTTC
TRBD1	TRBV20-1	TRBJ2-7	.	CSARDGTGDEQYF	TGCAGTGCTAGAGATGGGACAGGGGACGAGCAGTACTTC
.	TRBV9	TRBJ1-2	.	CASSPIKGFGYTF	TGTGCCAGCAGCCCTATTAAGGGTTTTGGCTACACCTTC
.	TRBV21-1	TRBJ2-3	.	CASSSAGLAGASDTQYF	TGTGCCAGCAGCTCCGCGGGACTAGCGGGAGCCTCAGATACGCAGTATTTT
.	TRBV4-2	TRBJ2-2	.	CASSQGLGTIAGELFF	TGTGCCAGCAGCCAAGGGCTCGGGACCATTGCCGGGGAGCTGTTTTTT
.	TRBV3-1	TRBJ2-1	.	CASSPPPGRGGEQFF	TGTGCCAGCAGCCCCCCTCCGGGGCGGGGCGGTGAGCAGTTCTTC
.	TRBV5-6	TRBJ2-1	.	CASSLVHRNSYNEQFF	TGTGCCAGCAGCTTGGTCCATAGAAACTCCTACAATGAGCAGTTCTTC
TRBD2	TRBV6-1	TRBJ2-4	.	CASSEGLAGHQEQYF	TGTGCCAGCAGTGAAGGGCTAGCGGGGCACCAAGAGCAGTACTTC
TRBD1	TRBV20-1	TRBJ2-5	few	CSARDSGRGRTQYF	TGCAGTGCTAGAGATAGTGGCAGGGGGCGGACCCAGTACTTC
TRBD2	TRBV20-1	TRBJ2-7	few	CSGGRGSEQYF	TGCAGTGGAGGGCGGGGGAGCGAGCAGTACTTC
.	TRBV20-1	TRBJ2-5	.	CSATPLGEEETQYF	TGCAGTGCGACCCCTCTTGGGGAGGAAGAGACCCAGTACTTC
TRBD2	TRBV9	TRBJ2-7	few	CASSVGTSGGRSYEQYF	TGTGCCAGCAGCGTGGGGACTAGCGGGGGACGTTCCTACGAGCAGTACTTC
.	TRBV5-1	TRBJ2-1	few	CASSLAAEQFF	TGCGCCAGCAGCTTGGCGGCTGAGCAGTTCTTC
.	TRBV3-1	TRBJ2-7	.	CASSPRVFSYEQYF	TGTGCCAGCAGCCCACGAGTTTTTTCCTACGAGCAGTACTTC
TRBD1	TRBV7-8	TRBJ2-4	few	CASSPGQTYIQYF	TGTGCCAGCAGCCCGGGACAGACTTACATTCAGTACTTC
.	TRBV21-1	TRBJ2-7	.	CASSTRGTLAYEQYF	TGTGCCAGCAGCACCCGGGGGACTCTTGCCTACGAGCAGTACTTC
TRBD1	TRBV20-1	TRBJ1-2	.	CSARVGRGPGGYTF	TGCAGTGCTAGAGTGGGCAGGGGGCCGGGTGGCTACACCTTC
.	TRBV5-1	TRBJ2-5	.	CASSPTRGRETQYF	TGCGCCAGCAGCCCTACTAGGGGGAGAGAGACCCAGTACTTC
TRBD1	TRBV15	TRBJ1-2	.	CATSTGTDHYGYTF	TGTGCCACCAGCACTGGGACAGATCACTATGGCTACACCTTC
TRBD2	TRBV6-6	TRBJ2-4	.	CASRLSREGLAKNIQYF	TGTGCCAGCAGGTTATCGCGGGAGGGACTAGCCAAAAACATTCAGTACTTC
.	TRBV5-1	TRBJ1-2	.	CASSLDLRGTARGYGYTF	TGCGCCAGCAGCTTGGATCTGAGGGGGACCGCTCGGGGCTACGGCTACACCTTC
TRBD1	TRBV29-1	TRBJ2-7	few	CSVEEDRGLEQYF	TGCAGCGTTGAAGAGGACAGGGGCCTCGAGCAGTACTTC
TRBD1	TRBV5-1	TRBJ1-4	once	CASSSGQGYELFF	TGCGCCAGCAGCTCGGGACAGGGTTATGAACTGTTTTTT
.	TRBV2	TRBJ2-1	.	CASAQSSYNEQFF	TGTGCCAGTGCGCAGAGCTCCTACAATGAGCAGTTCTTC
.	TRBV5-6	TRBJ2-1	.	CASEGPTTINEQFF	TGTGCCAGTGAGGGTCCCACGACTATCAATGAGCAGTTCTTC
.	TRBV14	TRBJ1-2	.	CASSYLTGPYGYTF	TGTGCCAGCAGCTACCTGACAGGACCCTATGGCTACACCTTC
TRBD2	TRBV20-1	TRBJ2-7	.	CSATLAESSYEQYF	TGCAGTGCTACACTAGCGGAGAGCTCCTACGAGCAGTACTTC